Listed below are T cell receptor beta chains from one sample, sequenced in a study of CD8 T cells in ankylosing spondylitis. TCRdb analysed the 5' RACE reads with MiXCR anew, one entry per CDR3 protein. The sample holds 210,000 or so distinct CDR3 sequences; under 30% are singletons and the top ten take under 8%. The material sequenced was blood, either unsorted or a sorted T cell fraction (not recorded which). Source of these receptors: a male donor with ankylosing spondylitis or in good health (not recorded which). CDR3s include the opening cysteine and the closing phenylalanine or tryptophan. Expanded clones are given a class, and other clones once, few, many or no size at all.

CDR3 protein	V gene	J gene	clone size
CASSSRTSGNEQFF	TRBV6-5	TRBJ2-1	-
CSAMRDGNEKLFF	TRBV20-1	TRBJ1-4	-
CSARSFREGRETQYF	TRBV20-1	TRBJ2-5	-
CASSVGGQATYEQYF	TRBV9	TRBJ2-7	many
CASSGKGQGARYTDTQYF	TRBV9	TRBJ2-3	-
CSASRRAANEKLFF	TRBV20-1	TRBJ1-4	-
CASSVGGREYEQYF	TRBV9	TRBJ2-7	many
CSARAGSYEQYF	TRBV20-1	TRBJ2-7	many
CSARDTSSGTADTQYF	TRBV20-1	TRBJ2-3	-
CSAEGQETQYF	TRBV20-1	TRBJ2-5	many
CSARLLNTEAFF	TRBV20-1	TRBJ1-1	few
CASSRTGANVLTF	TRBV12-3/TRBV12-4	TRBJ2-6	few
CASSVESTDTQYF	TRBV9	TRBJ2-3	-
CSVGVAGGDSSSYNEQFF	TRBV20-1	TRBJ2-1	once
CASSYFRTSGWDEQFF	TRBV6-2/TRBV6-3	TRBJ2-1	-
CASSQVPHEQYF	TRBV3-1	TRBJ2-7	-
CSVTQVIGTEAFF	TRBV29-1	TRBJ1-1	many
CSASTSGRAVGDTQYF	TRBV20-1	TRBJ2-3	-
CASSLDRTYNEQFF	TRBV12-3/TRBV12-4	TRBJ2-1	few
CSARDWIAGDTGELFF	TRBV20-1	TRBJ2-2	-
CASSWGTSGRGIPSTDTQYF	TRBV5-1	TRBJ2-3	many
CASSSGGSGNQPQHF	TRBV2	TRBJ1-5	many
CSVERDLQETQYF	TRBV29-1	TRBJ2-5	-
CASSEPGGQNEKLFF	TRBV25-1	TRBJ1-4	many
CASRGLAGGEYEQFF	TRBV2	TRBJ2-1	many
CASSPIGLQETQYF	TRBV27	TRBJ2-5	few
CASSSRLRSPLHF	TRBV21-1	TRBJ1-6	-
CSATTRPPQETQYF	TRBV20-1	TRBJ2-5	many
CASSSQTGPPYEQYF	TRBV7-2	TRBJ2-7	many
CASSPVTYEQYF	TRBV18	TRBJ2-7	many
CASSQEGQGSEKLFF	TRBV4-2	TRBJ1-4	-
CSARAFLAGDQETQYF	TRBV20-1	TRBJ2-5	few
CAISNQETQYF	TRBV10-3	TRBJ2-5	many
CASSLEGPPNTEAFF	TRBV5-1	TRBJ1-1	many
CASSVGLAGFEQYF	TRBV6-1	TRBJ2-7	many
CASSVAAGVGYNEQFF	TRBV9	TRBJ2-1	many
CSARGFGGRAPYEQYF	TRBV20-1	TRBJ2-7	-
CATSDPGPREGETQYF	TRBV24-1	TRBJ2-5	many
CASRRWKYTDTQYF	TRBV6-2/TRBV6-3	TRBJ2-3	-
CASSLANRGGSNEQFF	TRBV5-1	TRBJ2-1	many
CASSLGLGREEKLFF	TRBV7-9	TRBJ1-4	-
CASSAPGGSYEQYF	TRBV12-3/TRBV12-4	TRBJ2-7	many
CASSLDGSSGNTIYF	TRBV5-1	TRBJ1-3	many
CSARVGSGRLNTEAFF	TRBV20-1	TRBJ1-1	-
CASSSSGTDEKLFF	TRBV7-2	TRBJ1-4	many
CASSKRRLAGELGASYNEQFF	TRBV5-6	TRBJ2-1	once
CSARGTAGTGELFF	TRBV20-1	TRBJ2-2	many
CSARDPSREQFF	TRBV20-1	TRBJ2-1	many
CASSFGLEETQYF	TRBV12-3/TRBV12-4	TRBJ2-5	many
CASSQDRGLTSYNEQFF	TRBV4-1	TRBJ2-1	many
CASSLAVRVNEQFF	TRBV5-5	TRBJ2-1	many
CASRPETSGGYEQYF	TRBV6-1	TRBJ2-7	-
CASSLGQLEAFF	TRBV5-1	TRBJ1-1	-
CASRTLVNTGELFF	TRBV6-1	TRBJ2-2	-